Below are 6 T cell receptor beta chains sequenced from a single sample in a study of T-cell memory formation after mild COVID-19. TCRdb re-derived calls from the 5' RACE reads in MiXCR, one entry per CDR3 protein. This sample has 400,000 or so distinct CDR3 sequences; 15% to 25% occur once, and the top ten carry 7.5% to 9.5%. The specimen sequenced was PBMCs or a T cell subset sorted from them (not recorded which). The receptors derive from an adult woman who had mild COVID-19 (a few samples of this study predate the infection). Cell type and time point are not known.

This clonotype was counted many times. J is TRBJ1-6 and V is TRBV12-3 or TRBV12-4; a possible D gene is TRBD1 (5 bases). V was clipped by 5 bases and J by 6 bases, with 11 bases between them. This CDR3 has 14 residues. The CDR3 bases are TGTGCCAGCAGTGTACACGACAGTAATTCACCCCTCCACTTT. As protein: CASSVHDSNSPLHF.

The CDR3 sequence is CASSIRGVVDTEAFF. CDR3 nucleotides: TGTGCCAGTAGTATTAGAGGGGTCGTAGACACTGAAGCTTTCTTT. This sequence joins TRBV19 and TRBJ1-1, with D possibly TRBD1 on 5 matching bases. Trimming took off 3 bases at V and 3 bases at J, with 14 bases between the two ends. Germline V CDR1 and CDR2: LNHDA, SQIVND (reference sequence). This CDR3 is 15 amino acids long. The complete variable domain, with remaining parts taken from reference TRBV19 and TRBJ1-1, reads DGGITQSPKYLFRKEGQNVTLSCEQNLNHDAMYWYRQDPGQGLRLIYYSQIVNDFQKGDIAEGYSVSREKKESFPLTVTSAQKNPTAFYLCASSIRGVVDTEAFFGQGTRLTVV.

The chain's CDR3 is CASSALGLAGFTGELFF. CDR3 sequence (DNA): TGTGCCAGCAGCGCCCTGGGACTAGCGGGTTTCACCGGGGAGCTGTTTTTT. This chain links TRBV5-6 with TRBJ2-2, with 12 positions matching TRBD2. This CDR3 has 17 amino acids. The V gene's germline CDR1 is SGHDT and CDR2 YYEEEE. V lost 4 bases and J lost 4; bases outside the gene matches: 8.

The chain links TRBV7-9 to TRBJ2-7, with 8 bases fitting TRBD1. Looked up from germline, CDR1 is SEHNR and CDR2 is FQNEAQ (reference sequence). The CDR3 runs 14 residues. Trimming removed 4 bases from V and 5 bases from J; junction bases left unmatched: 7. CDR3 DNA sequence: TGTGCCAGCAGCTCGACCTTCAGGGGGCACGAGCAGTACTTC. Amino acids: CASSSTFRGHEQYF.

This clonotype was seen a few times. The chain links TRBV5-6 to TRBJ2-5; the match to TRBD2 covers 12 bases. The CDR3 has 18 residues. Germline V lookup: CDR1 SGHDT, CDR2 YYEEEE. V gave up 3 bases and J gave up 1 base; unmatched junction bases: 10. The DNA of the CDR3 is TGTGCCAGCAGCTCCCCACTAGCGGGGGGAGTCCTCCAAGAGACCCAGTACTTC. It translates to CASSSPLAGGVLQETQYF.

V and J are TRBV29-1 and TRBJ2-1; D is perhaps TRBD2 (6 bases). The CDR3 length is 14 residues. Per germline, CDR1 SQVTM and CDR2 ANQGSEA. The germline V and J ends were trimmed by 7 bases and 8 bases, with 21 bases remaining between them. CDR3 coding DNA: TGCAGCGGGGGGGTGTCTAGTTACTTGCATGAGCAGTTCTTC. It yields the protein CSGGVSSYLHEQFF.